Shown below are 9 T cell receptor beta chains from a single sample sequenced in a study of T cell repertoires in cytomegalovirus infection. TCRdb used MiXCR to reprocess the reads, holding one entry per CDR3 protein. Here the sample spans 300,000 or so distinct CDR3 sequences, roughly 9.3% being singletons. Source material: PBMCs. Receptor source: a human donor in good health (CMV status not recorded). Some clones in this sample may be carry-over from other donors' samples.

This clonotype was seen ten or more times. This chain joins TRBV7-9 and TRBJ1-4; 8 bases agree with TRBD1. The germline CDR1 and CDR2 sequences are SEHNR and FQNEAQ (reference sequence). This CDR3 contains 17 residues. Trimming removed 3 bases from V and 2 bases from J; junction bases left unmatched: 8. The CDR3 DNA is TGTGCCAGCAGCTTCCGACAGGGGATTTGGACTAATGAAAAACTGTTTTTT. Translating it yields CASSFRQGIWTNEKLFF.

In its sample, this clonotype was seen many times. V usage is TRBV7-2 and J usage is TRBJ2-3; 10 positions match TRBD2. The CDR3 has 18 amino acids. V dropped 4 bases and J dropped 2; count of bases not matched to a gene: 12. Germline loops: CDR1 SGHTA, CDR2 FQGNSA. The CDR3 DNA is TGTGCCAGCAGCTCCCCCTCCCTAGCGGGGGCCTCCACAGATACGCAGTATTTT. This gives the protein CASSSPSLAGASTDTQYF.

This clonotype was observed at least ten times. This rearrangement joins TRBV28 to TRBJ2-4; 7 bases fit TRBD1. Germline V gives CDR1 MDHEN, CDR2 SYDVKM. Trimming cost V 5 bases and J 5 bases; bases outside gene matches: 9. This CDR3 region has 15 residues. CDR3: CASSLGRQGENIQYF. The CDR3 bases are TGTGCCAGCAGTCTTGGAAGACAGGGAGAAAACATTCAGTACTTC.

This clonotype has only a few counts. The rearrangement uses TRBV7-9 and TRBJ1-2; D is unclear. CDR1 SEHNR and CDR2 FQNEAQ come from the germline V gene (reference sequence). CDR3 length: 16 residues. V lost 1 base and J lost 3, with 15 bases in between. CDR3 sequence reads: CASSLGMQTFDYGYTF. DNA of the CDR3: TGTGCCAGCAGCTTAGGAATGCAGACATTCGACTATGGCTACACCTTC. Full variable domain (remainder filled in from reference TRBV7-9 and TRBJ1-2): DTGVSQNPRHKITKRGQNVTFRCDPISEHNRLYWYRQTLGQGPEFLTYFQNEAQLEKSRLLSDRFSAERPKGSFSTLEIQRTEQGDSAMYLCASSLGMQTFDYGYTFGSGTRLTVV.

In this sample, this clonotype turned up many times. The chain joins TRBV20-1 to TRBJ1-1; D is ambiguous. V was shortened by 2 bases and J by 6 bases, with 10 bases between the two germline ends. CDR1 and CDR2 (germline): DFQATT, SNEGSKA (reference sequence). The CDR3 covers 12 residues. The CDR3, as DNA: TGCAGTGCTAGACTAGGAATAGCTGAAGCTTTCTTT. Translating gives CSARLGIAEAFF.

This chain links TRBV7-3 with TRBJ1-6, with D possibly TRBD1 on 6 matching bases. The V gene lost 5 bases and the J gene lost 0 bases, with 8 bases spanning the gap. CDR1 and CDR2 (germline): SGHTA, FQGTGA. This CDR3 contains 15 residues. CDR3 in DNA: TGTGCCAGCAGCCCGACAGGCTCCTATAATTCACCCCTCCACTTT. Its protein is CASSPTGSYNSPLHF.

This clonotype occurred many times. The rearrangement joins TRBV7-9 to TRBJ2-7, with 9 positions matching TRBD1. Germline-derived CDR1 and CDR2 are SEHNR and FQNEAQ (reference sequence). The V segment lost 5 bases and the J segment 0 bases; nucleotides outside the gene matches: 5. The CDR3 consists of 15 residues. DNA for the CDR3: TGTGCCAGCAGCCCCCGGGACAGGGCCTCCTACGAGCAGTACTTC. It is translated as CASSPRDRASYEQYF.

This chain connects TRBV7-8 to TRBJ2-2; TRBD2 might be the D (7 bases). From germline, CDR1 is SGHVS and CDR2 FQNEAQ. V was trimmed by 2 bases and J by 4 bases, leaving 17 bases between them. This CDR3 has 17 residues. The CDR3 loop reads CASSLRVGGGATGELFF. CDR3 in DNA: TGTGCCAGCAGCTTAAGGGTGGGGGGGGGGGCCACCGGGGAGCTGTTTTTT.

In this sample, this clonotype turned up many times. The rearrangement joins TRBV5-5 to TRBJ1-5; D ambiguous. Germline V gives CDR1 SGHKS, CDR2 YYEKEE (reference sequence). CDR3 size: 14 residues. Trimming shortened V by 3 bases and J by 7 bases, and 14 bases separated the two germline ends. CDR3 DNA sequence: TGTGCCAGCAGCTCCGAGCGGGGATCCCAGCCCCAGCATTTT. This encodes CASSSERGSQPQHF.